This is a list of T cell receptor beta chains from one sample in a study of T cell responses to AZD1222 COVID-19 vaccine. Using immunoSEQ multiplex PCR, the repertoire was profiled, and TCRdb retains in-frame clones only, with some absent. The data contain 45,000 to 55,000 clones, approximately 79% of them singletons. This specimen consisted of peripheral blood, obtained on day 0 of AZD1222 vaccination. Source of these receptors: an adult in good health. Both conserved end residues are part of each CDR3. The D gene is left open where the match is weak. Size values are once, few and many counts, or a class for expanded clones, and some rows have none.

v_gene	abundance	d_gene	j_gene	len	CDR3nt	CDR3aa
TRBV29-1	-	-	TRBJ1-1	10	TGCAGCGGCAGGGACGCTGAAGCTTTCTTT	CSGRDAEAFF
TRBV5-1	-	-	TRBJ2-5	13	TGCGCCAGCGGTCAGCGAATGGGAGAGACCCAGTACTTC	CASGQRMGETQYF
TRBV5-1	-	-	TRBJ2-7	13	TGCGCCAGCAGCTTTGCCGTTACCTACGAGCAGTACTTC	CASSFAVTYEQYF
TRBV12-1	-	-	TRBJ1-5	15	TGTGCCAGCAGCTTAGTTGACACCCTAGATCAGCCCCAGCATTTT	CASSLVDTLDQPQHF
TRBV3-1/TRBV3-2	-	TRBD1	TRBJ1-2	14	TGTGCCAGCACTGACAGGGGGTTTAACTATGGCTACACCTTC	CASTDRGFNYGYTF
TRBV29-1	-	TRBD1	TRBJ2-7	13	TGCAGCGTGGCCCCACAGGGGGCCGGCGAGCAGTACTTC	CSVAPQGAGEQYF
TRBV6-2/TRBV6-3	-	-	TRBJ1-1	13	TGTGCCAGCAGTTACGAGGGGGGGACTAGAGCTTTCTTT	CASSYEGGTRAFF
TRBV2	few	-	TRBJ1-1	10	TGTGCCAGCAGTGTCTTTGAAGCTTTCTTT	CASSVFEAFF
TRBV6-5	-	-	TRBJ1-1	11	TGTGCCAACCGGTACAACACTGAAGCTTTCTTT	CANRYNTEAFF
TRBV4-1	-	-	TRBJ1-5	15	TGCGCCAGCAGCCAAGTGGCGAGTAGCAATCAGCCCCAGCATTTT	CASSQVASSNQPQHF
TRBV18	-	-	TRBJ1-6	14	TGTGCCAGCTCACCAAGGGCGGTGGATTCACCCCTCCACTTT	CASSPRAVDSPLHF
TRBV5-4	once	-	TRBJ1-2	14	TGTGCCAGCAGCTTGAGGTCCGGAACTGGTGGCTACACCTTC	CASSLRSGTGGYTF
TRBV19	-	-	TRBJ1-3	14	TGTGCCAGCCGGGACACCAGCTCTGGAAACACCATATATTTT	CASRDTSSGNTIYF
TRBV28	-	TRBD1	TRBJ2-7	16	TGTGCCAGCATTCAAAGGGAGAGACAGGGCCGTTACGAGCAGTACTTC	CASIQRERQGRYEQYF
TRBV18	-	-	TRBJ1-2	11	TGTGCCAGCTCCCGTCTTGAAACTTACACCTTC	CASSRLETYTF
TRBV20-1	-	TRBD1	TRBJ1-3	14	TGCAGTGCTAGTGACAGGGCACGCGGAAACACCATATATTTT	CSASDRARGNTIYF
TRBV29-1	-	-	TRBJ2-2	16	TGCAGCGCCGTTGAACCGGGGGGCTTGTCGACCGGGGAGCTGTTTTTT	CSAVEPGGLSTGELFF
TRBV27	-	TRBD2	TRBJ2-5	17	TGTGCCAGCAGTTTGAAAGCGACTAGCGGGAGCCGGGAGACCCAGTACTTC	CASSLKATSGSRETQYF
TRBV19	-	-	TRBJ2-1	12	TGTGCCAGTAGTATAGGGAGGGGGGAGCAGTTCTTC	CASSIGRGEQFF
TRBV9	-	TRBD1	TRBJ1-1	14	TGTGCCAGCAGGGCGGGACAGGAGAACACTGAAGCTTTCTTT	CASRAGQENTEAFF
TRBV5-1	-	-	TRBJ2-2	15	TGCGCCAGCAGCTTGAGCGTTTCGGATAACGGGGAGCTGTTTTTT	CASSLSVSDNGELFF
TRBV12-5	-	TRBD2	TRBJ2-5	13	TGTGCTAGTGCCCAAGCGGGAGTAGAGACCCAGTACTTC	CASAQAGVETQYF
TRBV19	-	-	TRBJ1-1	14	TGTGCCAGTAGTATAGACCCGGTCGGTTTCTACGCTTTCTTT	CASSIDPVGFYAFF
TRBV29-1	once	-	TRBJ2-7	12	TGCAGCGTTTCCTGGGGCGGCAACGAGCAGTACTTC	CSVSWGGNEQYF
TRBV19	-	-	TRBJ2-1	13	TGTGCCAGTAGTTTTGGATTTTACAATGAGCAGTTCTTC	CASSFGFYNEQFF
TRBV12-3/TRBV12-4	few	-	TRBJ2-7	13	TGTGCCAGTGGGGTTTCCGGGATCTACGAGCAGTACTTC	CASGVSGIYEQYF
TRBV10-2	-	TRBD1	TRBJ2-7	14	TGCGCCAGCAGTGTGGTGGACAGGGTCGGCGAGCAGTACTTC	CASSVVDRVGEQYF
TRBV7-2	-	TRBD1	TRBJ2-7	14	TGTGCCAGCAGCTCATTGGACAGGGTCTACGAGCAGTACTTC	CASSSLDRVYEQYF
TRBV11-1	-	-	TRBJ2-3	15	TGTGCCAGCAGCTTGGGGGCAGGGGTCACAGATACGCAGTATTTT	CASSLGAGVTDTQYF
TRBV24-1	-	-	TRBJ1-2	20	TGTGCCACCAGTGATGATACCAGACAGGTAGGGTCCGGTGGGGACTATGGCTACACCTTC	CATSDDTRQVGSGGDYGYTF
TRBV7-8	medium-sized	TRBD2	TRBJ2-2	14	TGTGCCAGCAGCTTAAGGGAGGGAACCGGGGAGCTGTTTTTT	CASSLREGTGELFF
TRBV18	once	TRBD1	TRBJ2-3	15	TGTGCCAGCTCACCGCTGGACAGGGAGGCAGATACGCAGTATTTT	CASSPLDREADTQYF
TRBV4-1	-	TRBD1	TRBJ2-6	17	TGCGCCAGCAGCACGGACAGGGGGCGCGTTGGGGCCAACGTCCTGACTTTC	CASSTDRGRVGANVLTF
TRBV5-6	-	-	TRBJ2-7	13	TGTGCCAGCAGCCCGGGTCCCAACTACGAGCAGTACTTC	CASSPGPNYEQYF
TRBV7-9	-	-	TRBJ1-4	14	TGTGCCAGCAGCTTACAGTCGGTTAATGAAAAACTGTTTTTT	CASSLQSVNEKLFF
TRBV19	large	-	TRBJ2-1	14	TGTGCCAGTAGTATAGCCGGGACGGACAATGAGCAGTTCTTC	CASSIAGTDNEQFF
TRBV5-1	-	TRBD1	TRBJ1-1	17	TGCGCCAGCAGCCCGAGATCGACAGGGGTCGCCGACACTGAAGCTTTCTTT	CASSPRSTGVADTEAFF
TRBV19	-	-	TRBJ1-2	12	TGTGCCAGTAGTATGTCAGGATTGGTCTACACCTTC	CASSMSGLVYTF
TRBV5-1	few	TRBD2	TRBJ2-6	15	TGCGCCAGCAGCTCGGGGGGCTCTGGGGCCAACGTCCTGACTTTC	CASSSGGSGANVLTF